This T cell receptor beta chain was profiled in a study of shared clonotypes between healthy human individuals. Study-wide background: Used for every donor were three CD4 naive, three CD4 memory, two CD8 naive and one CD8 memory plate.

General study results and limits: About 5% of naive CD4 clonotypes were common to a few donors.

Comments on this clone: Its antigen is still unknown.

This CDR3 is 14 amino acids long. Germline lookup yields CDR1 MNHNS and CDR2 SASEGT. V was trimmed by 5 bases and J by 5 bases, leaving 15 bases between them. The repertoire was sequenced with immunoSEQ multiplex PCR; TCRdb's copy has only in-frame clones and lacks some. The sample includes about 2.4 million clones, over 85% of them seen just once. The clonotype was recovered from a man aged 18 to 29 in good health. Some clones in this sample may be carry-over from other donors' samples. V is TRBV6-1 and J is TRBJ1-2, with D tentatively TRBD1 (5 bases). The sequenced sample was naive CD4+ T cells from PBMCs. Subset reported: CD45RA+ positively selected. DNA of the CDR3: TGTGCCAGCAGTCTCCGACAGCCGGCGTATGGCTACACCTTC. It specifies CASSLRQPAYGYTF.